Each of the 29 T cell receptor beta chains below was sequenced from the same sample in a study of cytomegalovirus exposure and HLA in healthy donors. Repertoires were generated with immunoSEQ multiplex PCR, while TCRdb's copy carries only in-frame clones and drops some. This sample has over 110,000 clones; around 85% occur once, and the top ten carry roughly 3%. Sequencing used PBMCs. These receptors came from a young man in good health and CMV-seronegative.

This clone was detected a few times. This chain links TRBV5-1 with TRBJ2-5; possibly TRBD2 for D (6 bases). Between the trimmed V and J ends, which lost 3 bases and 4 bases, there was a span of 7 bases. The CDR3 runs to 12 residues. Germline CDR1 and CDR2: SGHRS and YFSETQ. CDR3: CASSSGRETQYF. The DNA of the CDR3 is TGCGCCAGCAGCTCCGGGAGAGAGACCCAGTACTTC.

The CDR3: CASSSGLAGAFNEQYF. The DNA of the CDR3 is TGTGCCAGCAGCTCGGGACTAGCGGGAGCGTTTAACGAGCAGTACTTC. The genes are TRBV5-4 and TRBJ2-7; 14 positions agree with TRBD2. The J segment lost 5 bases and the V segment lost 3 bases, leaving 7 bases of the junction unmatched. In germline, CDR1 is SGHNT, CDR2 YYREEE (reference sequence). This CDR3 has 16 residues.

This rearrangement joins TRBV4-3 to TRBJ2-1; TRBD1 aligns across 12 bases. Germline trimming cut 0 bases from V and 9 bases from J; bases unmatched to any gene: 6. Looked up from germline, CDR1 is LGHNA and CDR2 is YSLEER. The CDR3 is made up of 16 amino acids. The CDR3 bases are TGCGCCAGCAGCCAAGAATACGGGACAGGGGGCGGTGAGCAGTTCTTC. Amino acids: CASSQEYGTGGGEQFF.

The chain links TRBV6-5 to TRBJ2-7; D may be TRBD2 (6 bases). There are 14 residues in the CDR3. Trimming shortened V by 5 bases and J by 4 bases, and 15 bases separated the two germline ends. Germline assignment: CDR1 MNHEY and CDR2 SVGAGI. The chain's CDR3 is CASSPLRDGYEQYF. The CDR3 DNA sequence: TGTGCCAGCAGTCCCCTGCGGGACGGGTACGAGCAGTACTTC.

The chain links TRBV7-8 to TRBJ1-1, with D possibly matching TRBD1 (6 bases). Germline V lookup: CDR1 SGHVS, CDR2 FQNEAQ. CDR3 length: 14 amino acids. Deletions cut 3 bases from V and 3 bases from J, with 11 bases between. The CDR3 reads CASSFGQLDTEAFF. DNA for the CDR3: TGTGCCAGCAGCTTCGGACAGCTCGACACTGAAGCTTTCTTT.

The chain is built from TRBV5-1 and TRBJ2-7; D not resolved. Germline CDR1 reads SGHRS; CDR2 reads YFSETQ. V shed 4 bases and J shed 0 bases, with 11 bases lying between them. The CDR3 runs 14 residues. The chain's CDR3 is CASSRQIASYEQYF. The CDR3 DNA is TGCGCCAGCAGCAGACAAATTGCCTCCTACGAGCAGTACTTC.

This chain links TRBV6-5 with TRBJ1-1; 7 nucleotides match TRBD1. CDR1 and CDR2 from the germline V gene are MNHEY and SVGAGI. J was trimmed by 1 base and V by 5 bases; bases with no gene match: 4. CDR3 length: 14 residues. The CDR3 coding sequence is TGTGCCAGCAGTGAGGACAGGACGAACACTGAAGCTTTCTTT. Protein: CASSEDRTNTEAFF.

This sequence joins TRBV15 and TRBJ2-1; no firm D call. V lost 5 bases, J lost 6 bases, and 17 bases lay in between. The CDR3 is made up of 15 amino acids. From germline, CDR1 is LNHNV and CDR2 YYDKDF (reference sequence). DNA for the CDR3: TGTGCCACCAGCTTCCCGGGTTGGATGGGCAATGAGCAGTTCTTC. Translation: CATSFPGWMGNEQFF.

The J gene is TRBJ2-1, the V gene TRBV5-6; D may be TRBD1 (6 bases). CDR1 is SGHDT and CDR2 is YYEEEE in the germline V gene. The CDR3 is made up of 15 amino acids. V was trimmed by 0 bases and J by 1 base, leaving 8 bases between them. CDR3 nucleotides: TGTGCCAGCAGCTTGGATCAGGGGTCCTACAATGAGCAGTTCTTC. It is translated as CASSLDQGSYNEQFF.

This chain connects TRBV27 to TRBJ2-7, with D uncertain. From germline, CDR1 is MNHEY and CDR2 SMNVEV (reference sequence). V was pared by 2 bases and J by 0 bases, with 11 bases between. The CDR3 consists of 15 residues. CDR3 region: CASSLLQKSSYEQYF. The CDR3 DNA reads as TGTGCCAGCAGTTTACTACAGAAGAGCTCCTACGAGCAGTACTTC.

The chain links TRBV18 to TRBJ1-5, with 12 nucleotides matching TRBD1. Looked up from germline, CDR1 is KGHSH and CDR2 is LQKENI. The CDR3 spans 19 residues. J was trimmed by 3 bases and V by 0 bases; bases with no gene match: 9. CDR3 residues: CASSPPRDRGLGDNQPQHF. CDR3 coding DNA: TGTGCCAGCTCACCACCCCGGGACAGGGGGCTGGGGGACAATCAGCCCCAGCATTTT. The full variable domain, rest sourced from reference TRBV18 and TRBJ1-5, is NAGVMQNPRHLVRRRGQEARLRCSPMKGHSHVYWYRQLPEEGLKFMVYLQKENIIDESGMPKERFSAEFPKEGPSILRIQQVVRGDSAAYFCASSPPRDRGLGDNQPQHFGDGTRLSIL.

The chain recombines TRBV4-1 with TRBJ1-3; unclear D gene. Germline V lookup: CDR1 MGHRA, CDR2 YSYEKL. The V end was cut by 0 bases, the J end by 0 bases, with 9 bases between. The CDR3 extends over 16 amino acids. The DNA for the CDR3 is TGCGCCAGCAGCCAAGATTCCGGGTTCTCTGGAAACACCATATATTTT. This codes for CASSQDSGFSGNTIYF.

The DNA for the CDR3 is TGTGCCAGCAGCGCGACCGGGACAGGGATGGGAAACACCATATATTTT. Translating it yields CASSATGTGMGNTIYF. V is TRBV7-6 and J is TRBJ1-3, with 9 bases matching TRBD1. The germline CDR1 and CDR2 sequences are SGHVS and FNYEAQ. J lost 4 bases, V lost 5 bases, and 9 bases had no gene match. CDR3 size: 16 residues.

This chain connects TRBV27 to TRBJ1-2, with D possibly TRBD1 on 6 matching bases. CDR1 and CDR2 (germline): MNHEY, SMNVEV (reference sequence). V lost 4 bases to trimming and J lost 8 bases, with 11 bases between them. The CDR3 consists of 12 residues. Here the CDR3 reads CASSSGVGGYTF. The CDR3 DNA reads as TGTGCCAGCAGTTCAGGGGTCGGCGGCTACACCTTC.

The chain links TRBV11-2 to TRBJ1-1; D call uncertain. Germline V gene sequence: CDR1 SGHAT, CDR2 FQNNGV. This CDR3 region has 15 residues. With 1 base removed from V and 0 bases from J, the gap between germline ends came to 9 bases. CDR3 nucleotides: TGTGCCAGCAGCTTAGGGAACCAGGTGAACACTGAAGCTTTCTTT. The encoded protein is CASSLGNQVNTEAFF.

V and J are TRBV6-1 and TRBJ1-2; TRBD1 matches at 7 bases. V lost 6 bases, J lost 2 bases, and 6 bases stayed unmatched. The CDR3 length is 14 residues. In germline, CDR1 is MNHNS, CDR2 SASEGT. The CDR3 DNA is TGTGCCAGCAGCCGGGACAGCCGCAACTATGGCTACACCTTC. It yields the protein CASSRDSRNYGYTF.

Concerning this clone itself: Germline is not matched at one junction end, which may reflect a read error. The rearrangement uses TRBV2 and TRBJ2-7; no clear D gene. Germline-derived CDR1 and CDR2 are SNHLY and FYNNEI. The CDR3 totals 13 residues. CDR3 amino acids: CASSPSTSSEQYF. Here the CDR3 DNA reads TGTGCCAGCAGTCCAAGTACTTCCTCCGAGCAGTACTTC.

This chain uses TRBV19 with TRBJ2-7, with TRBD1 matching 7 bases. Germline V gene lookup returns CDR1 LNHDA and CDR2 SQIVND (reference sequence). The CDR3 spans 14 residues. J was trimmed by 5 bases and V by 6 bases; bases with no gene match: 10. CDR3 in DNA: TGTGCCAGTAGAAAGACAGGGCCGAGAGACGAGCAGTACTTC. It yields the protein CASRKTGPRDEQYF.

The chain links TRBV19 to TRBJ1-5; no firm D call. The V and J ends lost 8 bases and 1 base respectively, with 9 bases between them. The CDR3 has 13 residues. The V gene's germline CDR1 is LNHDA and CDR2 SQIVND (reference sequence). The CDR3 DNA follows: TGTGCCAGTGCGACATACAGCAATCAGCCCCAGCATTTT. It is translated as CASATYSNQPQHF.

This clone was observed a few times. The chain has TRBV6-6 and TRBJ1-1; D is undetermined. Trimming shortened V by 5 bases and J by 11 bases, and 12 bases separated the two germline ends. Germline assignment: CDR1 MNHNY and CDR2 SVGAGI (reference sequence). The CDR3 totals 11 residues. In DNA form, the CDR3 reads TGTGCCAGCAGTGGTTCTCAGTGGGCTTTCTTT. This codes for CASSGSQWAFF.

CDR3 amino acids: CANGQGAFNEQFF. CDR3 DNA: TGTGCCAATGGACAGGGGGCCTTCAATGAGCAGTTCTTC. The chain recombines TRBV2 with TRBJ2-1; 11 bases map to TRBD1. V gave up 10 bases and J gave up 6 bases; unmatched junction bases: 5. From germline, CDR1 is SNHLY and CDR2 FYNNEI. CDR3 length equals 13 residues.

The table lists this clone with a count of one. V gene TRBV5-1 combines with J gene TRBJ2-2; weak D call: TRBD2 (6 bases). The V end lost 6 bases, the J end lost 1 base, and 10 bases lay between the germline ends. This CDR3 is 14 amino acids long. Germline CDR1 SGHRS, CDR2 YFSETQ. This CDR3 is CASTSDRNTGELFF. The CDR3 coding sequence is TGCGCCAGCACTAGCGACCGGAACACCGGGGAGCTGTTTTTT.

The V call is TRBV7-7, the J call TRBJ2-5; possibly TRBD2 for D (5 bases). Germline assignment: CDR1 SSHAT and CDR2 FNYEAQ (reference sequence). The CDR3 is 13 residues long. Trimming removed 1 base from V and 4 bases from J, with 7 bases in between. The CDR3 protein is CASSLGGRETQYF. CDR3 nucleotide sequence: TGTGCCAGCAGCTTAGGCGGGCGAGAGACCCAGTACTTC.

The chain is built from TRBV19 and TRBJ1-3; D gene unclear. The germline V and J ends were trimmed by 1 base and 2 bases, with 12 bases remaining between them. The CDR3 spans 16 residues. Germline assignment: CDR1 LNHDA and CDR2 SQIVND (reference sequence). CDR3 bases: TGTGCCAGTAGTATAGCCTCGTGGAGGGCTGGAAACACCATATATTTT. It translates to CASSIASWRAGNTIYF.

The CDR3 here is CASSPQGSKHEQFF. The CDR3 nucleotides read TGTGCCAGTAGCCCGCAGGGGAGTAAGCATGAGCAGTTCTTC. V usage is TRBV19 and J usage is TRBJ2-1, with D maybe TRBD1 (6 bases). Trimming removed 6 bases at V and 8 bases at J, with 17 bases between. CDR1 LNHDA and CDR2 SQIVND come from the germline V gene (reference sequence). The CDR3 sequence is 14 residues long.

The chain has TRBV28 and TRBJ2-7, with D perhaps TRBD1 (5 bases). V was shortened by 4 bases and J by 3 bases, with 10 bases between the two germline ends. CDR1 is MDHEN, CDR2 SYDVKM, per germline. The CDR3 sequence is 13 residues long. This chain's CDR3 is CASSSRQGYEQYF. As DNA, the CDR3 is TGTGCCAGCAGTTCTCGGCAGGGCTACGAGCAGTACTTC.

This sequence joins TRBV27 and TRBJ1-3; 7 bases are a match to TRBD1. Losses at the gene ends were 0 bases for V and 0 bases for J; bases not matched to a gene: 8. CDR3 length: 18 amino acids. CDR1 is MNHEY and CDR2 is SMNVEV in the germline V gene (reference sequence). CDR3 DNA: TGTGCCAGCAGTTTATCGTTCCGGGACAGCCTCTCTGGAAACACCATATATTTT. This sequence encodes CASSLSFRDSLSGNTIYF.

A word on this clone: The junction shows a germline mismatch at one end, possibly a read error. The V gene is TRBV6-1, the J gene TRBJ2-3, with 9 bases identical to TRBD2. The V gene's germline CDR1 is MNHNS and CDR2 SASEGT. This CDR3 spans 16 amino acids. CDR3 region: CAISDPLAGARDTQYF. The CDR3 DNA reads TGTGCCATCAGTGATCCCTTAGCGGGGGCTCGAGATACGCAGTATTTT.

This rearrangement joins TRBV19 to TRBJ2-3, with 8 bases matching TRBD2. CDR1 LNHDA and CDR2 SQIVND come from the germline V gene (reference sequence). The CDR3 has 14 residues. J gave up 6 bases and V 10 bases, and 12 bases lay outside the gene matches. The CDR3 DNA sequence: TGTGCCACCTCGGGAGGGCGAATGGGGGATACGCAGTATTTT. Amino acid sequence: CATSGGRMGDTQYF. Full variable domain (outside the CDR3, taken from reference TRBV19 and TRBJ2-3): DGGITQSPKYLFRKEGQNVTLSCEQNLNHDAMYWYRQDPGQGLRLIYYSQIVNDFQKGDIAEGYSVSREKKESFPLTVTSAQKNPTAFYLCATSGGRMGDTQYFGPGTRLTVL.